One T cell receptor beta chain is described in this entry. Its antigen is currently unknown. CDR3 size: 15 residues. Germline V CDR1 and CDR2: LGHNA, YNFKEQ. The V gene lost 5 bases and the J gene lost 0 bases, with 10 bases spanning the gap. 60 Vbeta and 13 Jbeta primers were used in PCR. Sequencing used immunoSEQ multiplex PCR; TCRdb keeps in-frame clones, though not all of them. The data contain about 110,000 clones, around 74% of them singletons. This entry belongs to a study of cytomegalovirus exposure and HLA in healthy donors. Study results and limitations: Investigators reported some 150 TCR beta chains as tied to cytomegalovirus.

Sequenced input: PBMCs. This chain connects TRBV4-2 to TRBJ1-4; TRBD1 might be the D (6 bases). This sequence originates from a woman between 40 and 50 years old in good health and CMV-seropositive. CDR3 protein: CASSTKGATNEKLFF. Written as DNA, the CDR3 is TGTGCCAGCAGCACAAAGGGGGCAACTAATGAAAAACTGTTTTTT.